This TCR beta chain was sequenced during a study of CD8 T cells in Susac syndrome. Reverse transcription of about 0.45 to 1 ug RNA was performed with random hexamers. Each CDR3 protein is one row after TCRdb ran MiXCR on the immunoSEQ multiplex PCR reads. The sample gives approximately 160,000 distinct CDR3 sequences, approximately 94% of which show up once; around 0.093% is in the top ten. CD8+ and CD4+ blood T cells underwent TCR beta sequencing. The study used treatment-naive patients who had stable or active relapsing-remitting disease as multiple sclerosis controls. The ends were cut back, 1 base at V and 1 base at J, with 1 base in the middle. CDR1 MNHEY and CDR2 SVGEGT come from the germline V gene. The CDR3 length is 12 residues.

V is TRBV6-2 or TRBV6-3 and J is TRBJ2-5; the D is unclear. The sample comprised CD4+ T cells from PBMCs. The receptor was isolated from a human donor with multiple sclerosis. CDR3 region: CASSYFQETQYF. The CDR3 nucleotides are TGTGCCAGCAGTTACTTCCAAGAGACCCAGTACTTC.